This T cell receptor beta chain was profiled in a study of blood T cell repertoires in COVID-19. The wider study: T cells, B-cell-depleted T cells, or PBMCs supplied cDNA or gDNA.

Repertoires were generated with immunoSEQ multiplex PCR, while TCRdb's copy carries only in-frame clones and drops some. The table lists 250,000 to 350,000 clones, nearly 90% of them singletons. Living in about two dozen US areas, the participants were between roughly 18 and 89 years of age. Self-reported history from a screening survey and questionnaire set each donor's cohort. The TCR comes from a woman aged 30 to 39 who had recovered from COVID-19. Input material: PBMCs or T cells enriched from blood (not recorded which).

CDR3: CASSLKPGNTEAFF. The CDR3 bases are TGTGCCAGCAGTTTAAAGCCAGGGAATACTGAAGCTTTCTTT. The rearrangement joins TRBV7-2 to TRBJ1-1; perhaps TRBD1 as D (5 bases). The CDR3 is 14 amino acids. Germline V lookup: CDR1 SGHTA, CDR2 FQGNSA. V lost 6 bases and J 5 bases, leaving 16 bases between the germline ends.